The 32 T cell receptor beta chains listed next were all sequenced from one sample in a study of shared clonotypes between healthy human individuals. Profiling relied on immunoSEQ multiplex PCR, and the TCRdb table lists in-frame clones only, not all of them. The sample includes about 1 million clones, about 74% seen only once; the top ten take approximately 1.5%. Sequenced sample: memory CD4+ T cells sorted from blood. Subset in this sample: CD45RA-negative fraction. The receptors here all came from a man aged 18 to 35 in good health.

This clone has a handful of counts. In DNA, the CDR3 is TGTGCCAGCTCACCGAACTCTGGGGCCAACGTCCTGACTTTC. Amino acid sequence: CASSPNSGANVLTF. This chain connects TRBV18 to TRBJ2-6; no clear D gene. The CDR3 consists of 14 residues. V was pared by 3 bases and J by 0 bases, with 3 bases between. Germline CDR1 KGHSH, CDR2 LQKENI. Supplemented by reference TRBV18 and TRBJ2-6, the full variable domain reads NAGVMQNPRHLVRRRGQEARLRCSPMKGHSHVYWYRQLPEEGLKFMVYLQKENIIDESGMPKERFSAEFPKEGPSILRIQQVVRGDSAAYFCASSPNSGANVLTFGAGSRLTVL.

The rearrangement uses TRBV30 and TRBJ2-2; 12 bases line up with TRBD1. V lost 4 bases to trimming and J lost 4 bases; unmatched junction nucleotides: 4. The germline V gene has CDR1 GTSNPN and CDR2 SVGIG (reference sequence). This CDR3 region has 15 residues. CDR3 protein: CAWNRDRGPTGELFF. The CDR3 DNA follows: TGTGCCTGGAACCGGGACAGGGGGCCCACCGGGGAGCTGTTTTTT. Full variable domain (rest looked up from reference TRBV30 and TRBJ2-2): SQTIHQWPATLVQPVGSPLSLECTVEGTSNPNLYWYRQAAGRGLQLLFYSVGIGQISSEVPQNLSASRPQDRQFILSSKKLLLSDSGFYLCAWNRDRGPTGELFFGEGSRLTVL.

This chain links TRBV6-4 with TRBJ2-1; perhaps TRBD1 as D (6 bases). Trimming shortened V by 4 bases and J by 4 bases, and 8 bases separated the two germline ends. CDR1 is MRHNA and CDR2 is SNTAGT in the germline V gene. CDR3 length equals 13 residues. The CDR3 DNA follows: TGTGCCAGCAGTGTAGACAGGTACAATGAGCAGTTCTTC. Its translation: CASSVDRYNEQFF.

The chain couples TRBV19 to TRBJ2-3; D not certain. CDR3 length: 14 residues. Trimming left V 5 bases short and J 6 bases short, with 15 bases between. The germline gives CDR1 LNHDA, CDR2 SQIVND (reference sequence). The CDR3 region has the DNA TGTGCCAGTAGTGGGCGGATTCCTGGGGATACGCAGTATTTT. This gives the protein CASSGRIPGDTQYF.

The chain is built from TRBV29-1 and TRBJ1-2, with D possibly matching TRBD1 (6 bases). This CDR3 contains 15 residues. V gave up 1 base and J gave up 8 bases, with 20 bases separating them. CDR1 is SQVTM, CDR2 ANQGSEA, per germline. CDR3 DNA: TGCAGCGTTGAAGGAGGTCTACGACAGGCGGGGGGCTACACCTTC. It encodes CSVEGGLRQAGGYTF.

The chain combines TRBV18 with TRBJ1-3; 9 nucleotides align to TRBD1. There are 16 residues in the CDR3. Germline V gene data show CDR1 as KGHSH and CDR2 as LQKENI. V trimming: 6 bases; J trimming: 1 base; junction bases outside the gene matches: 7. The CDR3 DNA sequence: TGTGCCAGCTCCGGGACAGGGTACGATTCTGGAAACACCATATATTTT. It codes for CASSGTGYDSGNTIYF.

This chain uses TRBV5-1 with TRBJ2-2; tentatively, D is TRBD1 or TRBD2 (5 bases each). Trimming took off 4 bases at V and 7 bases at J, with 20 bases between the two ends. This CDR3 has 16 amino acids. In germline, CDR1 is SGHRS, CDR2 YFSETQ. DNA for the CDR3: TGCGCCAGCAGCCGGGACCCGGGTTCCATAGGCGGGGAGCTGTTTTTT. This sequence encodes CASSRDPGSIGGELFF.

This clone appeared a few times. The chain couples TRBV27 to TRBJ2-1, with D possibly matching TRBD2 (5 bases). This CDR3 contains 15 residues. CDR1 MNHEY and CDR2 SMNVEV come from the germline V gene (reference sequence). Trimming took 2 bases from V and 9 from J, leaving 17 bases between them. CDR3 in amino acids: CASSLLEDGSSEQFF. DNA for the CDR3: TGTGCCAGCAGTTTACTGGAGGACGGATCGAGTGAGCAGTTCTTC.

CDR3 sequence reads: CASSSIQGRAEAFF. CDR3 nucleotide sequence: TGTGCCAGCAGTTCCATCCAGGGTAGAGCTGAAGCTTTCTTT. The chain joins TRBV27 to TRBJ1-1, with D perhaps TRBD1 (5 bases). Germline lookup yields CDR1 MNHEY and CDR2 SMNVEV (reference sequence). V gave up 4 bases and J gave up 6 bases, with 15 bases separating them. The CDR3 spans 14 residues.

The V call is TRBV4-1, the J call TRBJ2-1, with 9 bases lining up with TRBD2. The germline V gene has CDR1 MGHRA and CDR2 YSYEKL. The junction had 3 bases not matched to a gene; V was cut back by 3 bases and J by 3 bases. This CDR3 region has 15 residues. The CDR3 sequence is CASSQRLAVYNEQFF. DNA for the CDR3: TGCGCCAGCAGCCAGCGACTAGCGGTCTACAATGAGCAGTTCTTC.

The chain links TRBV7-2 to TRBJ2-2, with D uncertain. This CDR3 region has 17 residues. V lost 5 bases, J lost 5 bases, and 21 bases lay in between. Germline V gene data show CDR1 as SGHTA and CDR2 as FQGNSA. This CDR3 reads CASSPPGPRPLTGELFF. In nucleotides, the CDR3 is TGTGCCAGCAGCCCCCCCGGCCCGCGTCCCTTAACCGGGGAGCTGTTTTTT.

The rearrangement joins TRBV2 to TRBJ2-1, with 7 positions matching TRBD2. CDR1 is SNHLY, CDR2 FYNNEI, per germline. This CDR3 is built from 14 residues. V shed 6 bases and J 6 bases; nucleotides not matched to a gene: 8. The CDR3 DNA sequence: TGTGCCAGCAGCCCGGATCTAGCGGTCAATGAGCAGTTCTTC. It encodes CASSPDLAVNEQFF.

This sequence joins TRBV6-6 and TRBJ2-1, with 8 bases lining up with TRBD1. From germline, CDR1 is MNHNY and CDR2 SVGAGI (reference sequence). With V trimmed by 10 bases and J by 4 bases, 3 bases remained unmatched. The CDR3 contains 12 residues. CDR3 protein: CATGTGYNEQFF. Here the CDR3 DNA reads TGTGCCACCGGGACAGGATACAATGAGCAGTTCTTC.

The rearrangement links TRBV4-1 to TRBJ2-7; D call uncertain. The CDR3 spans 13 residues. Germline CDR1 and CDR2: MGHRA and YSYEKL. Trimming took 0 bases from V and 9 from J, leaving 12 bases between them. CDR3 loop: CASSQEGPHGQYF. The CDR3 DNA reads TGCGCCAGCAGCCAAGAGGGCCCACACGGGCAGTACTTC.

This clone was detected a few times. The chain recombines TRBV5-4 with TRBJ2-2; D may be TRBD1 or TRBD2 (5 bases each). Germline V lookup: CDR1 SGHNT, CDR2 YYREEE (reference sequence). Trimming removed 4 bases at V and 7 bases at J, with 17 bases between. The CDR3 totals 15 residues. The CDR3 DNA sequence: TGTGCCAGCAGCCCCGGGGTAGGGGCTAACGGGGAGCTGTTTTTT. As protein: CASSPGVGANGELFF.

V usage is TRBV19 and J usage is TRBJ2-2; D might be TRBD1 or TRBD2, each matching 6 bases. The CDR3 loop spans 13 amino acids. Trimming took off 8 bases at V and 9 bases at J, with 16 bases between the two ends. Germline V gives CDR1 LNHDA, CDR2 SQIVND (reference sequence). Here the CDR3 DNA reads TGTGCCAGTGGCCGACAGGAGGGCCGGGAGCTGTTTTTT. It specifies CASGRQEGRELFF. Variable domain in full (rest from reference TRBV19 and TRBJ2-2): DGGITQSPKYLFRKEGQNVTLSCEQNLNHDAMYWYRQDPGQGLRLIYYSQIVNDFQKGDIAEGYSVSREKKESFPLTVTSAQKNPTAFYLCASGRQEGRELFFGEGSRLTVL.

The V and J genes are TRBV18 and TRBJ2-7, with 10 bases fitting TRBD2. The V gene end was trimmed by 6 bases and the J gene end by 7 bases; junction bases not matched to a gene: 6. CDR1 and CDR2 from the germline V gene are KGHSH and LQKENI. This CDR3 is 13 amino acids long. The CDR3 region has the DNA TGTGCCAGCTCCCCTAGCGGGAGCGGAGAGCAGTACTTC. It encodes CASSPSGSGEQYF.

This sequence joins TRBV30 and TRBJ2-3, with D unclear. The V and J ends lost 1 base and 4 bases respectively, with 3 bases between them. This CDR3 has 11 residues. From germline, CDR1 is GTSNPN and CDR2 SVGIG (reference sequence). CDR3 protein: CAWSESDTQYF. The CDR3 bases are TGTGCCTGGAGTGAATCAGATACGCAGTATTTT.

This clone was observed once. The sample contains more than one DNA sequence encoding this CDR3. The rearrangement uses TRBV27 and TRBJ1-5; D call uncertain. V lost 5 bases and J 0 bases, leaving 5 bases between the germline ends. From germline, CDR1 is MNHEY and CDR2 SMNVEV (reference sequence). This CDR3 region has 13 residues. CDR3 loop: CASSPYSNQPQHF. DNA for the CDR3: TGTGCCAGCAGTCCTTATAGCAATCAGCCCCAGCATTTT.

On this clone: Relative to the germline gene, one junction end is altered; a read error may explain this. J is TRBJ1-5 and V is TRBV7-2; D is perhaps TRBD1 (6 bases). The germline CDR1 and CDR2 sequences are SGHTA and FQGNSA. CDR3 length: 12 amino acids. CDR3 in amino acids: CASSLDTGTQYF. The CDR3 DNA reads as TGTGCCAGCAGCTTAGATACCGGGACACAATATTTT.

The chain combines TRBV5-6 with TRBJ1-5, with D possibly matching TRBD1 (6 bases). V was shortened by 2 bases and J by 7 bases, with 13 bases between the two germline ends. The CDR3 is 14 amino acids. CDR1 is SGHDT and CDR2 is YYEEEE in the germline V gene. The CDR3 bases are TGTGCCAGCAGCTTCGCGGGGGCTAGCCAGCCCCAGCATTTT. Translated: CASSFAGASQPQHF.

The J gene is TRBJ2-7, the V gene TRBV6-6; D unresolved. V lost 5 bases, J lost 5 bases, and 7 bases lay in between. Germline CDR1 MNHNY, CDR2 SVGAGI (reference sequence). This CDR3 region has 11 residues. The DNA for the CDR3 is TGTGCCAGCAGTATTAAAAACGAGCAGTACTTC. As protein: CASSIKNEQYF.

Here the CDR3 DNA reads TGTGCCAGCAGCCTCTCGACAGGGGGGCAAGAGACCCAGTACTTC. This translates into CASSLSTGGQETQYF. J is TRBJ2-5 and V is TRBV11-2; 9 bases map to TRBD1. Germline CDR1 reads SGHAT; CDR2 reads FQNNGV. The CDR3 contains 15 residues. The V and J ends lost 5 bases and 2 bases, in that order; junction bases with no gene match: 6. The whole variable domain, filled in from reference TRBV11-2 and TRBJ2-5, reads EAGVAQSPRYKIIEKRQSVAFWCNPISGHATLYWYQQILGQGPKLLIQFQNNGVVDDSQLPKDRFSAERLKGVDSTLKIQPAKLEDSAVYLCASSLSTGGQETQYFGPGTRLLVL.

This clone was seen only once. This chain links TRBV21-1 with TRBJ2-3; the D call in the table, TRBD1, was not verified against the DNA. TRBV21-1 is labeled a pseudogene. This CDR3 contains 19 residues. CDR3 nucleotides: TGTGCCAGCAGCAAAGGAATGAGCCCAGGACAGGGCCGAGCAGATACGCAGTATTTT. This sequence encodes CASSKGMSPGQGRADTQYF.

This CDR3 reads CASSPEPLAGEETQYF. CDR3 bases: TGTGCCAGCAGCCCGGAGCCCCTAGCGGGAGAAGAGACCCAGTACTTC. The V gene is TRBV7-9, the J gene TRBJ2-5; 10 nucleotides align to TRBD2. The CDR3 has 16 amino acids. Germline values: CDR1 SEHNR, CDR2 FQNEAQ (reference sequence). Trimming at V came to 5 bases and at J to 3 bases, leaving 9 bases not matched to a gene.

This chain connects TRBV7-8 to TRBJ2-1, with TRBD1 identical over 7 bases. V lost 5 bases, J lost 6 bases, and 10 bases stayed unmatched. The CDR3 contains 15 residues. Germline lookup yields CDR1 SGHVS and CDR2 FQNEAQ. The CDR3 coding sequence is TGTGCCAGCAGCGAGAAGACAGGGTTGAGCAATGAGCAGTTCTTC. Its translation is CASSEKTGLSNEQFF.

The V call is TRBV6-1, the J call TRBJ1-1, with D uncertain. Per the germline V gene, CDR1 is MNHNS and CDR2 is SASEGT. The length of the CDR3 is 13 residues. The V and J ends lost 6 bases and 0 bases respectively, with 8 bases between them. The CDR3 bases are TGTGCCAGCAGCGCGGGGATGAACACTGAAGCTTTCTTT. It specifies CASSAGMNTEAFF.

The J gene is TRBJ2-3, the V gene TRBV6-6; 12 positions match TRBD2. The V gene's germline CDR1 is MNHNY and CDR2 SVGAGI (reference sequence). V shed 7 bases and J 4 bases; nucleotides not matched to a gene: 6. CDR3 size: 15 residues. The CDR3 nucleotides read TGTGCCAGCACCTCGACTAGCGGGAGTGCAGATACGCAGTATTTT. Protein sequence: CASTSTSGSADTQYF.

The gene calls are TRBV5-1 and TRBJ1-4, with D possibly matching TRBD1 (6 bases). The CDR3 has 16 amino acids. With 4 bases removed from V and 1 base from J, the gap between germline ends came to 14 bases. From germline, CDR1 is SGHRS and CDR2 YFSETQ. CDR3: CASSTQGFVTNEKLFF. In nucleotides, the CDR3 is TGCGCCAGCAGCACGCAGGGGTTTGTAACTAATGAAAAACTGTTTTTT.

The J gene is TRBJ2-3, the V gene TRBV28, with 13 bases aligning to TRBD2. CDR1 is MDHEN and CDR2 is SYDVKM in the germline V gene. V lost 7 bases to trimming and J lost 1 base; unmatched junction nucleotides: 5. This CDR3 spans 16 amino acids. CDR3 nucleotide sequence: TGTGCCAGCATCGACGGGACTAGCGGGGGCACAGATACGCAGTATTTT. Amino acid sequence: CASIDGTSGGTDTQYF.

The chain combines TRBV7-9 with TRBJ2-3; no definite D call. V was clipped by 6 bases and J by 0 bases, with 19 bases between them. CDR3 length: 17 amino acids. CDR1 and CDR2 from the germline V gene are SEHNR and FQNEAQ (reference sequence). CDR3 sequence reads: CASSFQARTDSTDTQYF. The CDR3 region has the DNA TGTGCCAGCAGTTTCCAAGCACGGACGGATAGCACAGATACGCAGTATTTT.

The chain carries TRBV2 and TRBJ1-5, with D unclear. V dropped 4 bases and J dropped 5 bases, with 9 bases sitting between them. This CDR3 spans 13 amino acids. Germline V gene sequence: CDR1 SNHLY, CDR2 FYNNEI. The CDR3 DNA sequence: TGTGCCAGCAGTGGGGATCAAGATCAGCCCCAGCATTTT. Protein: CASSGDQDQPQHF.